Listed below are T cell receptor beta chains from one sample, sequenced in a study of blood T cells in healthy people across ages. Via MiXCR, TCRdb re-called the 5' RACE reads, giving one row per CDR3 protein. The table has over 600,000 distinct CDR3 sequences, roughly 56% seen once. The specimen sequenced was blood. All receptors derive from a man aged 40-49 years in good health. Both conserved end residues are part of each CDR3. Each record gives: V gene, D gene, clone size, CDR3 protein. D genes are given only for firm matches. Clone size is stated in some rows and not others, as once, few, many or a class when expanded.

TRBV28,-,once,CASSLAPAREQYF
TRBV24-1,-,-,CATSDREGYTF
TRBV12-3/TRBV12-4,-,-,CASSLDGGEDTQYF
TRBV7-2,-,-,CASSLVLGYKGGKETQYF
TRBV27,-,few,CASSHIRVNTEAFF
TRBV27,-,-,CASKGRPGSEAFF
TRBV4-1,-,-,CASSARIPGAYEQYF
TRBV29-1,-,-,CSVEMVATAKNIQYF
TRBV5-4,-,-,CASNPTGVYEQYF
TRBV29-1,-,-,CSVARDSNQPQHF
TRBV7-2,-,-,CASSLRGGSDYEQYF
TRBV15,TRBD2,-,CATSRSGLEDTQYF
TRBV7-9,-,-,CASSRRGARETQYF
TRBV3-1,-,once,CASSQDSSLTFMNTEAFF
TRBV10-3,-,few,CAIAREIGQPQHF
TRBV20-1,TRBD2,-,CSADTPGRGVKETQYF
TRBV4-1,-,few,CATPDGNTQYF
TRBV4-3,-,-,CASSQARGINEKLFF
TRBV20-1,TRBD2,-,CSAPRREVYTNEQFF
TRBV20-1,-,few,CSARPSSDEKLFF
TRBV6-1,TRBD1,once,CASRVTGGWYEQYF
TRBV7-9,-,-,CASSYRRSDTQYF
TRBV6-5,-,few,CASSYGGKLFF
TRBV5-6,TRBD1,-,CASSFLQGRGYTF
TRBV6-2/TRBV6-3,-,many,CASSLTNTDTQYF
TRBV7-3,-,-,CASSSNGRVQETQYF
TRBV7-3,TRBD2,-,CASSSLAGDTDTQYF
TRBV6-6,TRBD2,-,CASSFSLGGGTDTQYF
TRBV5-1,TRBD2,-,CASSLGPSGVVESAQYF
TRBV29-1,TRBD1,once,CSVGARRGPADTQYF
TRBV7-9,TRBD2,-,CASSPPPLAPNEQYF
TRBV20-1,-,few,CSAPGQLSSYNEQFF
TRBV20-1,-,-,CSARRASSYEQYF
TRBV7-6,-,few,CASSSLTSVSSYNEQFF
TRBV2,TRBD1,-,CASWDRINNSPLHF
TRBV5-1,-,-,CASSPRDGNTDTQYF
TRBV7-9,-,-,CASSPDRYNQPQHF
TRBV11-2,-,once,CASSPKSVGAFQETQYF
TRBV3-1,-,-,CASSQGLLAYEQYF
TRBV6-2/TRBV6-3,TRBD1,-,CASNAGTGYNEQFF